Shown below are 20 T cell receptor beta chains from a single sample sequenced in a study of Ad26.COV2.S vaccination and SARS-CoV-2 variants. Treatment defined: roughly 19 received Ad26.COV2.S at low or high dose, single or two shots; 5 received placebo; per-sample allocation not given. Specimens were obtained on day 63 following the first vaccine or placebo injection. The table came from immunoSEQ multiplex PCR; TCRdb's copy has only in-frame clones and leaves some out. The table includes around 310,000 clones, under 90% detected once. The sequences come from peripheral blood, collected in a trial of Ad26.COV2.S vaccine versus placebo. The receptors were gathered from a person between 18 and 59 years old who received the Ad26.COV2.S COVID-19 vaccine or a placebo.

This clone appeared once. The chain has TRBV5-6 and TRBJ2-7, with 8 bases that match TRBD2. The CDR3 length is 14 residues. J was trimmed by 7 bases and V by 1 base; bases with no gene match: 7. Germline CDR1 reads SGHDT; CDR2 reads YYEEEE. CDR3: CASSLPGLVAEQYF. The DNA for the CDR3 is TGTGCCAGCAGCTTGCCGGGACTAGTCGCGGAGCAGTACTTC.

This chain connects TRBV27 to TRBJ2-1; D not certain. Trimming stripped 2 bases from V and 0 bases from J, with 8 bases between. CDR1 is MNHEY and CDR2 is SMNVEV in the germline V gene (reference sequence). The CDR3 covers 15 residues. For the CDR3, the DNA is TGTGCCAGCAGTTTAAGAGTCAGCTCCTACAATGAGCAGTTCTTC. It is translated as CASSLRVSSYNEQFF.

The chain links TRBV4-3 to TRBJ1-4; D is ambiguous. The CDR3 is made up of 14 amino acids. Germline CDR1 reads LGHNA; CDR2 reads YSLEER. V lost 1 base, J lost 4 bases, and 7 bases lay in between. The CDR3 DNA is TGCGCCAGCAGCCAAGGGCATGATAATGAAAAACTGTTTTTT. It specifies CASSQGHDNEKLFF.

The chain has TRBV29-1 and TRBJ2-7, with TRBD1 as a possible D gene (6 bases). The germline V and J ends were trimmed by 6 bases and 0 bases, with 12 bases remaining between them. CDR1 and CDR2 (germline): SQVTM, ANQGSEA. This CDR3 spans 13 amino acids. DNA of the CDR3: TGCAGCGTCCTCGGACAGAGCTCCTACGAGCAGTACTTC. Protein sequence: CSVLGQSSYEQYF.

The chain employs TRBV23-1 and TRBJ2-7, with D possibly matching TRBD2 (7 bases). TRBV23-1 is an ORF for which the function is uncertain. Trimming took 0 bases from V and 7 from J, leaving 22 bases between them. The CDR3 contains 17 residues. DNA for the CDR3: TGCGCCAGCAGTCAATCCGCGTTGGGGGGGCCTTTGAAAGAGCAGTACGTC. Translated, it gives CASSQSALGGPLKEQYV.

The V call is TRBV5-8, the J call TRBJ1-5; D unclear. The V gene's germline CDR1 is SGHTS and CDR2 YDEGEE. The CDR3 is made up of 17 amino acids. The germline V and J ends were trimmed by 5 bases and 5 bases, with 23 bases remaining between them. CDR3 residues: CASRPPRHQNLHQPQHF. The CDR3 DNA sequence: TGTGCCAGCAGGCCCCCCAGGCACCAGAACCTACATCAGCCCCAGCATTTT.

The chain links TRBV4-1 to TRBJ1-1; TRBD1 aligns across 8 bases. The CDR3 is 14 residues long. Germline CDR1 is MGHRA and CDR2 is YSYEKL. Trimming at V came to 4 bases and at J to 7 bases, leaving 8 bases not matched to a gene. CDR3 in amino acids: CASSLGQGVIEAFF. The CDR3, as DNA: TGCGCCAGCAGCCTCGGACAGGGTGTAATTGAAGCTTTCTTT.

This rearrangement joins TRBV6-5 to TRBJ2-3; maybe TRBD2 (7 bases). The CDR3 spans 14 residues. CDR1 is MNHEY and CDR2 is SVGAGI in the germline V gene. V was cut by 3 bases and J by 6 bases, with 13 bases left in between. The CDR3 region has the DNA TGTGCCAGCAGTTATGGGGGGGCAAGGGATACGCAGTATTTT. Residues: CASSYGGARDTQYF.

This clone was seen more than once but under ten times. The rearrangement uses TRBV5-8 and TRBJ2-7; no clear D gene. In germline, CDR1 is SGHTS, CDR2 YDEGEE. The germline V and J ends were trimmed by 1 base and 1 base, with 21 bases remaining between them. The CDR3 covers 18 residues. The CDR3 DNA sequence: TGTGCCAGCAGCTTGTTGTCTGGTTTCGGTATTCTTTCCTACGAGCAGTACTTC. Translation gives CASSLLSGFGILSYEQYF.

The chain is built from TRBV7-9 and TRBJ2-1, with D possibly matching TRBD2 (5 bases). Germline CDR1 reads SEHNR; CDR2 reads FQNEAQ (reference sequence). This CDR3 contains 15 residues. V lost 5 bases and J 0 bases, leaving 11 bases between the germline ends. This CDR3 reads CASSRSGSSYNEQFF. The CDR3 DNA reads as TGTGCCAGCAGCCGGAGCGGCAGCTCCTACAATGAGCAGTTCTTC. Supplemented by reference TRBV7-9 and TRBJ2-1, the full variable domain reads DTGVSQNPRHKITKRGQNVTFRCDPISEHNRLYWYRQTLGQGPEFLTYFQNEAQLEKSRLLSDRFSAERPKGSFSTLEIQRTEQGDSAMYLCASSRSGSSYNEQFFGPGTRLTVL.

V usage is TRBV3-1 (or the pseudogene TRBV3-2) and J usage is TRBJ2-3, with 9 positions matching TRBD2. The J segment lost 5 bases and the V segment lost 6 bases, leaving 18 bases of the junction unmatched. The CDR3 totals 18 residues. Germline CDR1 and CDR2: LGHDT and YNNKEL (reference sequence). The CDR3 spells CASSQIPLASGMEDTQYF. The CDR3, as DNA: TGTGCCAGCAGTCAAATCCCCCTGGCTAGCGGGATGGAAGATACGCAGTATTTT.

The chain joins TRBV7-8 to TRBJ2-1; tentative D call: TRBD2 (6 bases). V was cut by 5 bases and J by 4 bases, with 18 bases left in between. The CDR3 consists of 16 residues. Germline V gene data show CDR1 as SGHVS and CDR2 as FQNEAQ. CDR3 amino acids: CASSPLIAVLYNEQFF. CDR3 DNA sequence: TGTGCCAGCAGCCCCCTTATAGCGGTACTTTACAATGAGCAGTTCTTC.

The chain carries TRBV27 and TRBJ1-4; 8 bases match TRBD1. Looked up from germline, CDR1 is MNHEY and CDR2 is SMNVEV (reference sequence). The CDR3 is 13 residues long. Trimming cost V 6 bases and J 13 bases; bases outside gene matches: 10. The CDR3 region has the DNA TGTGCCAGCAGCATTTCGGGACAGGACATACTGTTTTTT. Protein sequence: CASSISGQDILFF.

The chain recombines TRBV6-6 with TRBJ1-1; D possibly corresponds to TRBD1 (5 bases). Looked up from germline, CDR1 is MNHNY and CDR2 is SVGAGI (reference sequence). V was shortened by 6 bases and J by 1 base, with 15 bases between the two germline ends. The CDR3 spans 15 residues. The CDR3 loop reads CASRERGGGNTEAFF. The CDR3 region has the DNA TGTGCCAGCAGGGAGAGGGGCGGCGGGAACACTGAAGCTTTCTTT.

The V and J genes are TRBV5-1 and TRBJ2-3; maybe TRBD1 (5 bases). Trimming shortened V by 2 bases and J by 5 bases, and 9 bases separated the two germline ends. This CDR3 contains 13 residues. Germline CDR1 reads SGHRS; CDR2 reads YFSETQ. CDR3 residues: CASSFRVRDTQYF. The CDR3 bases are TGCGCCAGCAGCTTCAGGGTTCGAGATACGCAGTATTTT.

The rearrangement uses TRBV13 and TRBJ1-1; 9 bases agree with TRBD1. The ends lost 5 bases at V and 3 bases at J; junction bases unmatched: 4. The germline V gene has CDR1 PRHDT and CDR2 FYEKMQ (reference sequence). This CDR3 comprises 14 residues. This chain's CDR3 is CASSPRQGDTEAFF. The CDR3 nucleotides read TGTGCCAGCAGCCCCCGACAGGGGGACACTGAAGCTTTCTTT. Looking up the rest from reference TRBV13 and TRBJ1-1 gives the full variable domain: AAGVIQSPRHLIKEKRETATLKCYPIPRHDTVYWYQQGPGQDPQFLISFYEKMQSDKGSIPDRFSAQQFSDYHSELNMSSLELGDSALYFCASSPRQGDTEAFFGQGTRLTVV.

This rearrangement joins TRBV5-6 to TRBJ2-7; D could derive from TRBD1 or TRBD2 (5 bases each). Per the germline V gene, CDR1 is SGHDT and CDR2 is YYEEEE. This CDR3 contains 13 residues. The germline V and J ends were trimmed by 1 base and 10 bases, with 15 bases remaining between them. CDR3 nucleotide sequence: TGTGCCAGCAGCTTGCCGGAACCGGGACGTCAGTACGTC. This codes for CASSLPEPGRQYV.

The genes are TRBV7-9 and TRBJ2-5; D not resolved. V lost 8 bases and J 4 bases, leaving 29 bases between the germline ends. CDR1 and CDR2 from the germline V gene are SEHNR and FQNEAQ (reference sequence). This CDR3 spans 18 amino acids. CDR3 loop: CASLNVSAATTGRETQYF. CDR3 nucleotide sequence: TGTGCCAGCTTAAACGTTTCGGCTGCGACAACCGGACGAGAGACCCAGTACTTC.

The V gene is TRBV9, the J gene TRBJ2-1, with 7 bases lining up with TRBD2. The V and J ends lost 3 bases and 6 bases, in that order; junction bases with no gene match: 12. The V gene's germline CDR1 is SGDLS and CDR2 YYNGEE. The CDR3 contains 16 residues. DNA for the CDR3: TGTGCCAGCAGCGCCACCGGGGGGACTTACGTCAATGAGCAGTTCTTC. Protein sequence: CASSATGGTYVNEQFF.

This clone appeared a single time. The chain has TRBV7-2 and TRBJ1-2, with D maybe TRBD1 (5 bases). Trimming removed 5 bases from V and 2 bases from J, with 12 bases in between. The CDR3 is made up of 14 amino acids. Germline V gene lookup returns CDR1 SGHTA and CDR2 FQGNSA. The CDR3 protein is CASSPREPNYGYTF. In DNA form, the CDR3 reads TGTGCCAGCAGCCCCAGGGAGCCAAACTATGGCTACACCTTC.